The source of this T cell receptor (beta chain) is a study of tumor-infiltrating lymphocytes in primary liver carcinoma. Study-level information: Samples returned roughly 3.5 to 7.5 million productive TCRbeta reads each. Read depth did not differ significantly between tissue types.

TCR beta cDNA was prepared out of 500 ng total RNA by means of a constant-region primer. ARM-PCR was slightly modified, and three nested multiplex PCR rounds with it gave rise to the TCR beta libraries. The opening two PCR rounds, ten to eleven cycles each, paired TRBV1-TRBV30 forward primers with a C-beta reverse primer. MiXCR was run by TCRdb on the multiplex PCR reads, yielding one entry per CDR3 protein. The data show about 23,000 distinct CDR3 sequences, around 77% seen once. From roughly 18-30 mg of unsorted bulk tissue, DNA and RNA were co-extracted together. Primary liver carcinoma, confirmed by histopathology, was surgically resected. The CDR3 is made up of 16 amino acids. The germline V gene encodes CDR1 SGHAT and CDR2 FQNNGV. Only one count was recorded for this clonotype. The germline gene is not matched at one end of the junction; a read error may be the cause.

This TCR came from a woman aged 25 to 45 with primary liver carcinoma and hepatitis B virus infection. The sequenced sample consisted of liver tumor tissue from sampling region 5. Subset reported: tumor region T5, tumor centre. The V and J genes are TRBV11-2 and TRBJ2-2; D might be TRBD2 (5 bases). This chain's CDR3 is CASIPGPQLNTGEPFF. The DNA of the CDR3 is TGTGCCAGCATCCCCGGTCCCCAATTGAACACCGGGGAGCCGTTTTTT.